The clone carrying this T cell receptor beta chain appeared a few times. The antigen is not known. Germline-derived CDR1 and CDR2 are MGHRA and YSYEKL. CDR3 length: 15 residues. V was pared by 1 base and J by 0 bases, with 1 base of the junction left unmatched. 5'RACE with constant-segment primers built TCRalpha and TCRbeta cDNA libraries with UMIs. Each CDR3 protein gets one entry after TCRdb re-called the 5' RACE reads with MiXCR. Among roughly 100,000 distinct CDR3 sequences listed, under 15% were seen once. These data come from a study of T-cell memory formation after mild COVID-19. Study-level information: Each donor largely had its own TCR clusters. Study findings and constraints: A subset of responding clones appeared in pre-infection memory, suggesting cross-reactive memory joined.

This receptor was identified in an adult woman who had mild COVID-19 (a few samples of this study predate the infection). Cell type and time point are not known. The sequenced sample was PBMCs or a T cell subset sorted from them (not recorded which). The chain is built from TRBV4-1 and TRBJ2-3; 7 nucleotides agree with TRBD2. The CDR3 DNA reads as TGCGCCAGCAGCCAAGGCGGGAGCAGCACAGATACGCAGTATTTT. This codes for CASSQGGSSTDTQYF.